The rows below give T cell receptor beta chains drawn from one sample of a study of blood T cells in healthy people across ages. Using its own MiXCR run on the 5' RACE reads, TCRdb lists one record per CDR3 protein. The sample lists 1.5 million to 2 million distinct CDR3 sequences; around half were seen once. The sample was blood. The source is a woman aged 40 to 50 in good health. Both conserved end residues are part of each CDR3. D genes are given only for firm matches. Clone size is given for some rows only: seen once, a few or many times, or a class if the clone is expanded.

.	TRBV4-1	TRBJ1-6	TRBD1	CASSQDRGTGHSPLHF	TGCGCCAGCAGCCAAGACCGCGGGACAGGGCACTCACCCCTCCACTTT
.	TRBV6-5	TRBJ1-2	.	CASSYSRVEGVGYTF	TGTGCCAGCAGTTACTCGAGGGTAGAAGGGGTTGGCTACACCTTC
once	TRBV29-1	TRBJ1-1	.	CSGEEGVNTEAFF	TGCAGTGGGGAAGAGGGGGTTAACACTGAAGCTTTCTTT
few	TRBV20-1	TRBJ1-5	TRBD1	CSARASGGAGQPQHF	TGCAGTGCTAGGGCGTCAGGGGGCGCAGGGCAGCCCCAGCATTTT
.	TRBV7-3	TRBJ1-1	.	CASSLTPGTEAFF	TGTGCCAGCAGCTTAACTCCAGGGACTGAAGCTTTCTTT
few	TRBV21-1	TRBJ1-2	.	CASSKRGEDSRGYTF	TGTGCCAGCAGCAAACGGGGGGAGGACTCGCGTGGCTACACCTTC
.	TRBV6-1	TRBJ1-2	.	CASIGGRVGGYTF	TGTGCCAGCATCGGGGGGAGGGTAGGAGGCTACACCTTC
once	TRBV29-1	TRBJ1-2	.	CSVDRGVGYTF	TGCAGCGTTGATCGGGGGGTTGGCTACACCTTC
.	TRBV11-2	TRBJ2-5	.	CASSRRRLGGLGETQYF	TGTGCCAGCAGCCGCCGGAGATTGGGGGGCCTAGGAGAGACCCAGTACTTC
.	TRBV7-2	TRBJ2-1	.	CASSLTGGLFF	TGTGCCAGCAGCTTAACAGGTGGATTGTTCTTC
.	TRBV24-1	TRBJ2-7	.	CATSDFSASYEQYF	TGTGCCACCAGTGATTTTTCGGCATCTTACGAGCAGTACTTC
.	TRBV24-1	TRBJ2-7	TRBD2	CATSDSQGGIYEQYF	TGTGCCACCAGTGATTCTCAGGGAGGGATTTACGAGCAGTACTTC
few	TRBV7-2	TRBJ2-5	TRBD2	CASSALGLAGGLRETQYF	TGTGCCAGCAGCGCCCTGGGACTAGCGGGGGGGCTGAGAGAGACCCAGTACTTC
.	TRBV14	TRBJ2-3	TRBD2	CASSQDLGLGTDTQYF	TGTGCCAGCAGCCAAGATCTCGGACTAGGCACAGATACGCAGTATTTT
few	TRBV5-1	TRBJ2-7	.	CASSSAALTVYEQYF	TGCGCCAGCAGCTCCGCCGCACTGACAGTCTACGAGCAGTACTTC
.	TRBV20-1	TRBJ1-2	TRBD1	CSARDRENYGYTF	TGCAGTGCCCGGGACAGGGAAAACTATGGCTACACCTTC
few	TRBV4-3	TRBJ1-6	.	CASSQDTRYNSPLHF	TGCGCCAGCAGCCAAGATACACGGTATAATTCACCCCTCCACTTT
few	TRBV28	TRBJ2-5	.	CASSSVTQRARKETQYF	TGTGCCAGCAGTTCCGTCACGCAGAGGGCTCGGAAGGAGACCCAGTACTTC
.	TRBV3-1	TRBJ2-1	TRBD2	CASSLPQGLASYNEQFF	TGTGCCAGCAGCCTCCCTCAGGGACTAGCGAGCTACAATGAGCAGTTCTTC
.	TRBV4-2	TRBJ2-5	.	CASSQVGGELQETQYF	TGTGCCAGCAGCCAAGTAGGTGGGGAACTCCAAGAGACCCAGTACTTC
.	TRBV20-1	TRBJ2-1	TRBD1	CSAPSLGQGNPGVRHNEQFF	TGCAGTGCCCCCTCCCTCGGACAGGGCAATCCCGGAGTTAGGCACAATGAGCAGTTCTTC
.	TRBV7-2	TRBJ2-5	TRBD1	CASSLDGTEQETQYF	TGTGCCAGCAGCTTAGACGGGACAGAACAAGAGACCCAGTACTTC
.	TRBV28	TRBJ1-2	.	CASSSGTPLYGYTF	TGTGCCAGCAGCTCCGGGACCCCACTCTATGGCTACACCTTC
few	TRBV29-1	TRBJ2-1	.	CSVVGPGNEQFF	TGCAGCGTTGTGGGGCCAGGCAATGAGCAGTTCTTC
.	TRBV4-2	TRBJ2-5	TRBD2	CASSQTELAGDEQYF	TGTGCCAGCAGCCAGACTGAGCTAGCGGGGGATGAGCAGTACTTC
.	TRBV5-6	TRBJ2-7	TRBD2	CASSFCTSVYEQYF	TGTGCCAGCAGCTTCTGTACTAGCGTCTACGAGCAGTACTTC
few	TRBV20-1	TRBJ2-5	TRBD2	CSADSGGETQYF	TGCAGTGCTGATAGCGGGGGAGAGACCCAGTACTTC
.	TRBV5-6	TRBJ2-7	.	CASSYSPLGEQYF	TGTGCCAGCAGTTATTCCCCGCTGGGTGAGCAGTACTTC
few	TRBV5-1	TRBJ2-3	.	CASSYFEGGGTDTQYF	TGCGCCAGCAGCTACTTTGAGGGGGGCGGCACAGATACGCAGTATTTT
.	TRBV10-3	TRBJ2-7	.	CAISVEGTPYNEQYF	TGTGCCATCAGTGTGGAGGGGACGCCTTATAATGAGCAGTACTTC
.	TRBV5-6	TRBJ2-7	.	CASSLASRIREQYF	TGTGCCAGCAGCTTGGCTTCTAGAATACGCGAGCAGTACTTC
.	TRBV7-9	TRBJ2-5	.	CASSPDRAGGETQYF	TGTGCCAGCAGCCCTGACAGGGCTGGAGGGGAGACCCAGTACTTC
.	TRBV7-2	TRBJ1-2	.	CASSLLQTLNYGYTF	TGTGCCAGCAGCTTATTACAGACCCTTAACTATGGCTACACCTTC
few	TRBV25-1	TRBJ1-6	.	CASSEWPSTSYNSPLHF	TGTGCCAGCAGTGAATGGCCCAGTACTTCCTATAATTCACCCCTCCACTTT
.	TRBV20-1	TRBJ1-6	TRBD1	CSAERTGKNSPLHF	TGCAGTGCCGAAAGGACAGGGAAGAATTCACCCCTCCACTTT